A selection of T cell receptor beta chains follows, all from one sample in a study of T cell clones after liver transplantation. The method was immunoSEQ multiplex PCR; TCRdb's version includes in-frame clones alone and lacks a portion of them. The data contain some 120,000 clones, about nine tenths of them singletons. The sample consisted of CD4+ T cells from blood, taken 12 months after liver transplant. Every receptor here comes from a human patient who received a liver transplant. Some T cells may be graft donor cells. Both conserved end residues are part of each CDR3. A D gene is named only where the DNA matches it firmly. Expanded clones get a size class; other rows say once, few or many, or leave the size out.

many	.	TRBV23-1	TRBJ2-3	CAPRSTDTQYF	TGCGCCCCCAGGAGCACAGATACGCAGTATTTT
.	.	TRBV19	TRBJ1-5	CASSMEGQPQHF	TGTGCCAGTAGTATGGAGGGTCAGCCCCAGCATTTT
few	.	TRBV5-6	TRBJ1-5	CASSRAGSSNQPQHF	TGTGCCAGCAGCCGGGCGGGGAGTAGCAATCAGCCCCAGCATTTT
.	.	TRBV5-6	TRBJ1-3	CASRSRSSGNTIYF	TGTGCCAGCAGATCACGGAGCTCTGGAAACACCATATATTTT
.	TRBD1	TRBV7-8	TRBJ1-1	CASSLRGTGTSEAFF	TGTGCCAGCAGCTTACGTGGGACAGGGACTTCTGAAGCTTTCTTT
.	TRBD2	TRBV18	TRBJ2-2	CASSPLPPASGSGTGELFF	TGTGCCAGCTCACCACTCCCCCCAGCTAGCGGGAGTGGCACCGGGGAGCTGTTTTTT
.	TRBD2	TRBV28	TRBJ2-5	CASLAGGREETQYF	TGTGCCAGTTTAGCGGGAGGGCGTGAAGAGACCCAGTACTTC
few	.	TRBV19	TRBJ2-2	CASSIDHFGELFF	TGTGCCAGTAGTATAGATCACTTCGGGGAGCTGTTTTTT
.	.	TRBV7-2	TRBJ1-5	CASSFLGSQPQHF	TGTGCCAGCAGCTTCCTGGGCAGTCAGCCCCAGCATTTT
.	TRBD1	TRBV5-1	TRBJ1-1	CASSLDRAVLAFF	TGCGCCAGCAGCCTCGACAGGGCGGTGCTAGCTTTCTTT
.	.	TRBV7-2	TRBJ1-5	CASSLAGQINQPQHF	TGTGCCAGCAGCTTAGCAGGACAGATCAATCAGCCCCAGCATTTT
.	TRBD1	TRBV7-9	TRBJ1-2	CASSLGQESYGYTF	TGTGCCAGCAGCCTCGGACAGGAGAGCTATGGCTACACCTTC
.	.	TRBV10-1	TRBJ2-7	CASSESRWRPLEQYF	TGCGCCAGCAGTGAGTCAAGGTGGCGACCCTTAGAGCAGTACTTC
.	.	TRBV2	TRBJ1-1	CASRGAEGIFNTEAFF	TGTGCCAGCAGGGGAGCCGAGGGGATCTTTAACACTGAAGCTTTCTTT
few	.	TRBV27	TRBJ1-1	CASRQQVLTEAFF	TGTGCCAGCAGACAGCAAGTCTTGACTGAAGCTTTCTTT
.	.	TRBV7-2	TRBJ1-5	CASSLSSYKFPNQPQHF	TGTGCCAGCAGCTTATCCTCCTACAAGTTCCCCAATCAGCCCCAGCATTTT
once	.	TRBV2	TRBJ2-1	CASSEGGSGYNEQFF	TGTGCCAGCAGTGAGGGGGGAAGCGGGTACAATGAGCAGTTCTTC
few	.	TRBV10-2	TRBJ1-2	CATIGRSRNGYTF	TGCGCCACCATTGGCAGGTCGAGGAATGGCTACACCTTC
.	TRBD2	TRBV7-9	TRBJ2-2	CASSPSGGAGELFF	TGTGCCAGCAGCCCTTCCGGGGGGGCCGGGGAGCTGTTTTTT
.	.	TRBV2	TRBJ2-1	CASLTGEYNEQFF	TGTGCCAGCCTGACCGGGGAGTACAATGAGCAGTTCTTC
.	.	TRBV30	TRBJ2-2	CAWRPGFGGELFF	TGTGCCTGGAGACCTGGCTTTGGCGGGGAGCTGTTTTTT
.	.	TRBV19	TRBJ2-7	CASSIPGSTYEQYF	TGTGCCAGTAGTATACCCGGGTCCACCTACGAGCAGTACTTC
.	.	TRBV5-1	TRBJ1-2	CASSPGGGSRGYTF	TGCGCCAGCAGCCCCGGAGGGGGTTCTCGCGGCTACACCTTC
.	.	TRBV5-1	TRBJ2-5	CASSLYVGATGETQYF	TGCGCCAGCAGCTTGTATGTGGGAGCCACGGGGGAGACCCAGTACTTC
.	.	TRBV10-2	TRBJ2-7	CASSESSPGVSYEQYF	TGCGCCAGCAGTGAGTCGAGCCCAGGGGTCTCCTACGAGCAGTACTTC
once	.	TRBV28	TRBJ1-1	CASSLLVNTEAFF	TGTGCCAGCAGTTTATTAGTCAACACTGAAGCTTTCTTT
once	TRBD1	TRBV18	TRBJ2-1	CASSPGTGSGNEQFF	TGTGCCAGCTCACCCGGGACAGGGTCGGGGAATGAGCAGTTCTTC
.	.	TRBV5-1	TRBJ2-2	CASSLHTGELFF	TGCGCCAGCAGCTTGCACACCGGGGAGCTGTTTTTT
.	.	TRBV28	TRBJ1-1	CASTRQSNPFF	TGTGCCAGCACCCGACAGTCAAATCCTTTCTTT
.	.	TRBV6-1	TRBJ2-1	CASSRTRGYNEQFF	TGTGCCAGCAGTAGGACTCGTGGATACAATGAGCAGTTCTTC
.	.	TRBV7-2	TRBJ2-3	CASTPGTTNTQYF	TGTGCCAGCACCCCTGGGACCACCAATACGCAGTATTTT
.	TRBD1	TRBV29-1	TRBJ2-5	CSVRTGQETQYF	TGCAGCGTTAGGACAGGCCAAGAGACCCAGTACTTC
.	TRBD2	TRBV7-2	TRBJ2-1	CASSLPIFSGRRNEQFF	TGTGCCAGCAGCCTTCCCATCTTTAGCGGGAGGAGGAATGAGCAGTTCTTC
.	.	TRBV7-9	TRBJ2-2	CASRGPNTGELFF	TGTGCCAGCAGGGGTCCGAACACCGGGGAGCTGTTTTTT
.	.	TRBV5-8	TRBJ1-3	CASSFTGSDPKNTIYF	TGTGCCAGCAGCTTCACGGGGAGCGACCCCAAAAACACCATATATTTT
.	TRBD2	TRBV30	TRBJ2-1	CAWAPGLAYNEQFF	TGTGCCTGGGCGCCGGGACTAGCCTACAATGAGCAGTTCTTC
once	TRBD1	TRBV5-6	TRBJ2-7	CASSYRDRGPEQYF	TGTGCCAGCAGCTACCGGGACAGGGGCCCCGAGCAGTACTTC
.	.	TRBV5-1	TRBJ2-2	CASSIPTTGELFF	TGCGCCAGCAGCATCCCCACCACCGGGGAGCTGTTTTTT
.	TRBD1	TRBV5-1	TRBJ1-2	CASSPGTGANYGYTF	TGCGCCAGCAGCCCCGGGACAGGTGCTAACTATGGCTACACCTTC
.	TRBD2	TRBV10-3	TRBJ2-1	CAISETGLGNEQFF	TGTGCCATCAGTGAGACTGGACTAGGCAATGAGCAGTTCTTC
.	.	TRBV5-4	TRBJ2-1	CASSQDYASNEQFF	TGTGCCAGCAGCCAGGACTACGCCTCCAATGAGCAGTTCTTC